Presented here are 28 T cell receptor beta chains from one specimen sequenced in a study of T cell responses to AZD1222 COVID-19 vaccine. Sequencing used immunoSEQ multiplex PCR; TCRdb keeps in-frame clones, though not all of them. This table has some 140,000 clones, 86% appearing once. Material: peripheral blood, obtained on day 0 of MenACWY control vaccination. The receptors originated from an adult in good health.

The CDR3: CASSRPGGNQPQHF. The CDR3 DNA sequence: TGTGCCAGCAGTCGCCCGGGGGGCAATCAGCCCCAGCATTTT. This rearrangement joins TRBV6-2 or TRBV6-3 to TRBJ1-5, with a possible D match to TRBD1 (5 bases). The ends were cut back, 5 bases at V and 2 bases at J, with 10 bases in the middle. CDR1 is MNHEY, CDR2 SVGEGT, per germline. CDR3 length: 14 residues.

This chain joins TRBV7-7 and TRBJ2-3; 7 bases are a match to TRBD2. Per the germline V gene, CDR1 is SSHAT and CDR2 is FNYEAQ (reference sequence). The CDR3 runs to 14 residues. Trimming cost V 4 bases and J 6 bases; bases outside gene matches: 7. As DNA, the CDR3 is TGTGCCAGCAGCTCGAGGACTAGTGGTGATACGCAGTATTTT. Encoded protein: CASSSRTSGDTQYF.

The J gene is TRBJ2-5, the V gene TRBV19, with 8 bases identical to TRBD1. Trimming at V came to 4 bases and at J to 7 bases, leaving 8 bases not matched to a gene. There are 14 residues in the CDR3. Germline V gene lookup returns CDR1 LNHDA and CDR2 SQIVND (reference sequence). The CDR3: CASSNGQGATTQYF. In nucleotides, the CDR3 is TGTGCCAGTAGTAACGGGCAGGGGGCGACGACCCAGTACTTC. Full variable domain (outside the CDR3, taken from reference TRBV19 and TRBJ2-5): DGGITQSPKYLFRKEGQNVTLSCEQNLNHDAMYWYRQDPGQGLRLIYYSQIVNDFQKGDIAEGYSVSREKKESFPLTVTSAQKNPTAFYLCASSNGQGATTQYFGPGTRLLVL.

This clone was picked up a small number of times. This chain links TRBV11-2 with TRBJ2-5; D unresolved. Trimming stripped 6 bases from V and 9 bases from J, with 8 bases between. This CDR3 is 10 amino acids long. The germline V gene has CDR1 SGHAT and CDR2 FQNNGV. The CDR3 sequence: CASSGMAQYF. The CDR3 DNA reads as TGTGCCAGCAGTGGGATGGCCCAGTACTTC. The entire variable domain, with the rest obtained from reference TRBV11-2 and TRBJ2-5, is as follows: EAGVAQSPRYKIIEKRQSVAFWCNPISGHATLYWYQQILGQGPKLLIQFQNNGVVDDSQLPKDRFSAERLKGVDSTLKIQPAKLEDSAVYLCASSGMAQYFGPGTRLLVL.

The chain is built from TRBV15 and TRBJ2-1, with D perhaps TRBD2 (6 bases). The CDR3 has 14 residues. The V end lost 3 bases, the J end lost 9 bases, and 15 bases lay between the germline ends. The V gene's germline CDR1 is LNHNV and CDR2 YYDKDF (reference sequence). The CDR3 region has the DNA TGTGCCACCAGCAGGGGGACTCGCATGGCTGAGCAGTTCTTC. Protein sequence: CATSRGTRMAEQFF.

The chain carries TRBV19 and TRBJ1-1, with 7 bases aligning to TRBD1. The length of the CDR3 is 16 residues. J gave up 2 bases and V 3 bases, and 9 bases lay outside the gene matches. Germline-derived CDR1 and CDR2 are LNHDA and SQIVND (reference sequence). The CDR3 DNA reads as TGTGCCAGTAGTATCTTCCCAGGGACAGCAAACACTGAAGCTTTCTTT. Protein sequence: CASSIFPGTANTEAFF.

The chain recombines TRBV27 with TRBJ2-5; weak D call: TRBD2 (6 bases). Germline CDR1 reads MNHEY; CDR2 reads SMNVEV (reference sequence). V lost 6 bases and J lost 4, with 18 bases in between. The length of the CDR3 is 15 residues. DNA of the CDR3: TGTGCCAGCAGCTCCGGACTGGGGGGAAGAGAGACCCAGTACTTC. Protein sequence: CASSSGLGGRETQYF.

This clone showed up just once. The chain has TRBV19 and TRBJ1-2, with a possible D match to TRBD1 (6 bases). Germline V gene data show CDR1 as LNHDA and CDR2 as SQIVND (reference sequence). V lost 5 bases and J 3 bases, leaving 16 bases between the germline ends. CDR3 size: 15 residues. CDR3 nucleotide sequence: TGTGCCAGTAGTCTCGGACAGAAGTGGGACTATGGCTACACCTTC. This gives the protein CASSLGQKWDYGYTF.

The chain employs TRBV10-2 and TRBJ2-5; a possible D gene is TRBD2 (5 bases). Germline CDR1 WSHSY, CDR2 SAAADI. The length of the CDR3 is 15 residues. V lost 0 bases and J lost 1, with 9 bases in between. CDR3 bases: TGCGCCAGCAGTGAGTCTTTGCTAGCCCAAGAGACCCAGTACTTC. This sequence encodes CASSESLLAQETQYF.

The chain recombines TRBV4-1 with TRBJ2-1; TRBD2 is a possible D gene (6 bases). The V end lost 2 bases, the J end lost 7 bases, and 15 bases lay between the germline ends. Per the germline V gene, CDR1 is MGHRA and CDR2 is YSYEKL. The CDR3 is 15 residues long. CDR3 amino acids: CASSQPTRGVNEQFF. In DNA form, the CDR3 reads TGCGCCAGCAGCCAACCGACTAGAGGAGTGAATGAGCAGTTCTTC.

The chain combines TRBV20-1 with TRBJ1-2, with TRBD1 matching 8 bases. The CDR3 runs 14 residues. Germline loops: CDR1 DFQATT, CDR2 SNEGSKA (reference sequence). V was clipped by 4 bases and J by 4 bases; unmatched bases: 8. As DNA, the CDR3 is TGCAGTGCTACTGACAGGGGAGGAGGCTATGGCTACACCTTC. This encodes CSATDRGGGYGYTF.

This chain connects TRBV28 to TRBJ2-1, with a weak D call TRBD2 (5 bases). The ends were cut back, 7 bases at V and 8 bases at J, with 18 bases in the middle. Germline CDR1 is MDHEN and CDR2 is SYDVKM. This CDR3 region has 14 residues. CDR3 residues: CASMSTGLVDEQFF. The CDR3 region has the DNA TGTGCCAGCATGAGTACGGGGTTGGTTGATGAGCAGTTCTTC.

V gene TRBV15 combines with J gene TRBJ1-2; no reliable D call. Germline-derived CDR1 and CDR2 are LNHNV and YYDKDF (reference sequence). V lost 1 base and J 8 bases, leaving 14 bases between the germline ends. The CDR3 has 14 residues. The CDR3 here is CATSRGPGSDGYTF. The CDR3 nucleotides read TGTGCCACCAGCAGAGGCCCGGGCAGCGACGGCTACACCTTC.

This chain links TRBV18 with TRBJ1-2; D remains ambiguous. CDR1 is KGHSH and CDR2 is LQKENI in the germline V gene. This CDR3 spans 18 amino acids. The ends were cut back, 2 bases at V and 4 bases at J, with 23 bases in the middle. The CDR3 sequence: CASSPEKTITDITYGYTF. CDR3 nucleotides: TGTGCCAGCTCACCAGAGAAGACCATAACTGATATAACCTATGGCTACACCTTC.

The gene calls are TRBV27 and TRBJ1-5, with a tentative D call TRBD1 (5 bases). The V end lost 6 bases, the J end lost 5 bases, and 14 bases lay between the germline ends. Germline V lookup: CDR1 MNHEY, CDR2 SMNVEV (reference sequence). The CDR3 runs to 14 residues. The CDR3 reads CASSRRDGYQPQHF. In nucleotides, the CDR3 is TGTGCCAGCAGCCGACGGGACGGCTATCAGCCCCAGCATTTT.

As to this clone: The junction and the germline gene differ at one end; a read error may be behind it. The V gene is TRBV24-1, the J gene TRBJ1-2; D is unresolved. Per the germline V gene, CDR1 is KGHDR and CDR2 is SFDVKD. The CDR3 contains 12 residues. The CDR3 nucleotides read TGTGCCACCAGTAAGGGTGGTCCTGATAGGCACTTC. This codes for CATSKGGPDRHF.

The V gene is TRBV28, the J gene TRBJ1-2; 7 nucleotides match TRBD1. V shed 5 bases and J 4 bases; nucleotides not matched to a gene: 7. The CDR3 contains 14 residues. The V gene's germline CDR1 is MDHEN and CDR2 SYDVKM. CDR3 nucleotide sequence: TGTGCCAGCAGTCCACAGGGGAGGGCCTATGGCTACACCTTC. This encodes CASSPQGRAYGYTF.

This clone was detected once. The chain combines TRBV5-6 with TRBJ2-1; 9 bases are shared with TRBD1. This CDR3 is built from 15 residues. V dropped 2 bases and J dropped 8; count of bases not matched to a gene: 8. Germline loops: CDR1 SGHDT, CDR2 YYEEEE. CDR3 DNA: TGTGCCAGCAGCTTTACGGGACAGGGTACGGATGAGCAGTTCTTC. This gives the protein CASSFTGQGTDEQFF.

This clone was picked up one time. J is TRBJ2-1 and V is TRBV6-5, with D tentatively TRBD1 (6 bases). Germline CDR1 MNHEY, CDR2 SVGAGI. CDR3 size: 13 residues. V lost 4 bases to trimming and J lost 10 bases, with 14 bases between them. CDR3 in amino acids: CASSLQGWREQFF. CDR3 sequence (DNA): TGTGCCAGCAGTTTACAGGGTTGGCGGGAGCAGTTCTTC.

This chain joins TRBV5-1 and TRBJ1-6, with 10 positions matching TRBD1. CDR1 and CDR2 from the germline V gene are SGHRS and YFSETQ. V trimming: 4 bases; J trimming: 5 bases; junction bases outside the gene matches: 6. The CDR3 is made up of 16 amino acids. As DNA, the CDR3 is TGCGCCAGCAGCGGGGCCGGGACAGGGGATAATTCACCCCTCCACTTT. It encodes CASSGAGTGDNSPLHF.

The chain carries TRBV6-5 and TRBJ1-5, with 10 positions matching TRBD1. Germline lookup yields CDR1 MNHEY and CDR2 SVGAGI. V gave up 10 bases and J gave up 6 bases; unmatched junction bases: 6. This CDR3 region has 13 residues. This CDR3 reads CAIADRGFQPQHF. CDR3 DNA: TGTGCCATCGCGGACAGGGGGTTTCAGCCCCAGCATTTT.

The V and J genes are TRBV11-2 and TRBJ2-3; D not resolved. The CDR3 spans 13 residues. CDR1 is SGHAT, CDR2 FQNNGV, per germline. The V end lost 6 bases, the J end lost 3 bases, and 10 bases lay between the germline ends. The CDR3 DNA is TGTGCCAGCAGGCTTGAGGCGACAGATACGCAGTATTTT. Protein sequence: CASRLEATDTQYF.

This chain uses TRBV27 with TRBJ1-5, with D possibly being TRBD1 (5 bases). This CDR3 comprises 16 residues. CDR1 is MNHEY, CDR2 SMNVEV, per germline (reference sequence). V gave up 5 bases and J gave up 2 bases, with 16 bases separating them. CDR3 in amino acids: CASSPWTGTGNQPQHF. The DNA for the CDR3 is TGTGCCAGCAGTCCTTGGACCGGGACCGGCAATCAGCCCCAGCATTTT.

Note on this clone: The sample contains more than one DNA sequence encoding this CDR3. The CDR3, as DNA: TGTGCCACCAGTGACAGTAATCAGCCCCAGCATTTT. It encodes CATSDSNQPQHF. The chain uses TRBV24-1 and TRBJ1-5, with D unresolved. The CDR3 sequence is 12 residues long. V was clipped by 4 bases and J by 4 bases, with 4 bases between them. Germline V CDR1 and CDR2: KGHDR, SFDVKD.

This chain links TRBV2 with TRBJ1-6; D call uncertain. V lost 5 bases and J 7 bases, leaving 12 bases between the germline ends. Germline lookup yields CDR1 SNHLY and CDR2 FYNNEI. CDR3 size: 14 residues. CDR3: CASSRPPGNSPLHF. CDR3 bases: TGTGCCAGCAGTCGACCCCCGGGGAATTCACCCCTCCACTTT.

The CDR3 here is CASSYSSSAGQRPGAKNIQYF. As DNA, the CDR3 is TGTGCCAGCAGTTACTCGTCGTCGGCGGGACAGAGACCAGGGGCCAAAAACATTCAGTACTTC. The chain combines TRBV6-2 or TRBV6-3 with TRBJ2-4; tentative D call: TRBD1 (7 bases). CDR1 is MNHEY and CDR2 is SVGEGT in the germline V gene. The CDR3 spans 21 residues. Deletions cut 0 bases from V and 1 base from J, with 25 bases between.

V gene TRBV29-1 combines with J gene TRBJ2-7; D call uncertain. Germline CDR1 and CDR2: SQVTM and ANQGSEA. With 3 bases removed from V and 2 bases from J, the gap between germline ends came to 11 bases. This CDR3 has 13 residues. As DNA, the CDR3 is TGCAGCGTTGATCAAGGCAGTCCCTACGAGCAGTACTTC. It translates to CSVDQGSPYEQYF.

The chain is built from TRBV10-1 and TRBJ2-3; no firm D call. CDR1 and CDR2 from the germline V gene are WNHNN and SYGVQD (reference sequence). This CDR3 is built from 11 residues. Trimming took off 10 bases at V and 6 bases at J, with 11 bases between the two ends. This CDR3 reads CATSAVDTQYF. In DNA, the CDR3 is TGCGCCACCTCGGCCGTTGATACGCAGTATTTT.